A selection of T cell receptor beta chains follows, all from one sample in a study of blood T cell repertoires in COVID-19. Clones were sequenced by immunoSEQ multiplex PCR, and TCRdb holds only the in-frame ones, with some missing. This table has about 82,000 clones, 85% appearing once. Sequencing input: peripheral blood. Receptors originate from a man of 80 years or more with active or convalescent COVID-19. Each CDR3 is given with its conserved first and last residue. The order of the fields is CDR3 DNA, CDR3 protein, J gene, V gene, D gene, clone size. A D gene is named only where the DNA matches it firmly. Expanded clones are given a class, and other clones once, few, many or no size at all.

CDR3 DNA: TGTGCCAGTAGTTTAGGCAGAAATTCACCCCTCCACTTT
CDR3 protein: CASSLGRNSPLHF
J gene: TRBJ1-6
V gene: TRBV19
D gene: .
clone size: .

CDR3 DNA: TGTGCCAGCAGTCACGACAGATCCGGGGAGCTGTTTTTT
CDR3 protein: CASSHDRSGELFF
J gene: TRBJ2-2
V gene: TRBV12-3/TRBV12-4
D gene: .
clone size: .

CDR3 DNA: TGTGCCAGCAGTGCTTACAGGGACCAAGAGACCCAGTACTTC
CDR3 protein: CASSAYRDQETQYF
J gene: TRBJ2-5
V gene: TRBV25-1
D gene: .
clone size: once

CDR3 DNA: TGTGCCAGCAGCTTAAGGGCCGTCAGCACAGATACGCAGTATTTT
CDR3 protein: CASSLRAVSTDTQYF
J gene: TRBJ2-3
V gene: TRBV7-3
D gene: .
clone size: .

CDR3 DNA: TGTGCCAGCAGCCGGACAGCGGGAGTCACAGATACGCAGTATTTT
CDR3 protein: CASSRTAGVTDTQYF
J gene: TRBJ2-3
V gene: TRBV7-2
D gene: TRBD2
clone size: once

CDR3 DNA: TGTGCCAGCAGTGAACGGGACAGGGTCTCTCGTGGCTACACCTTC
CDR3 protein: CASSERDRVSRGYTF
J gene: TRBJ1-2
V gene: TRBV6-1
D gene: TRBD1
clone size: few

CDR3 DNA: TGTGCCAGCAGTCTTAGCGGGGGCGGGGCAGATACGCAGTATTTT
CDR3 protein: CASSLSGGGADTQYF
J gene: TRBJ2-3
V gene: TRBV6-4
D gene: TRBD2
clone size: .

CDR3 DNA: TGTGCCAGCCTTCCTCTCGCCTCTATTAAGAGCTATGGCTACACCTTC
CDR3 protein: CASLPLASIKSYGYTF
J gene: TRBJ1-2
V gene: TRBV2
D gene: .
clone size: .

CDR3 DNA: TGCAGCGTTCTAGCGGGAGGTAACCAAGAGACCCAGTACTTC
CDR3 protein: CSVLAGGNQETQYF
J gene: TRBJ2-5
V gene: TRBV29-1
D gene: TRBD2
clone size: .

CDR3 DNA: TGCGCCAGCAGGCCGGGGGGCAATCAGCCCCAGCATTTT
CDR3 protein: CASRPGGNQPQHF
J gene: TRBJ1-5
V gene: TRBV10-2
D gene: .
clone size: .

CDR3 DNA: TGTGCCAGCAGACTCACAGGGGCTGGAAACACCATATATTTT
CDR3 protein: CASRLTGAGNTIYF
J gene: TRBJ1-3
V gene: TRBV25-1
D gene: TRBD1
clone size: .

CDR3 DNA: TGTGCCAGCCGTGACACAGGGGGCTTTGATGAAAAACTGTTTTTT
CDR3 protein: CASRDTGGFDEKLFF
J gene: TRBJ1-4
V gene: TRBV6-1
D gene: TRBD1
clone size: .

CDR3 DNA: TGTGCCAGCAGCTATAGACTAGCCGCCGGGGAGCTGTTTTTT
CDR3 protein: CASSYRLAAGELFF
J gene: TRBJ2-2
V gene: TRBV14
D gene: TRBD2
clone size: .

CDR3 DNA: TGCGCCAGCAGCCCGGGACAGAATAATTCACCCCTCCACTTT
CDR3 protein: CASSPGQNNSPLHF
J gene: TRBJ1-6
V gene: TRBV5-1
D gene: TRBD1
clone size: .

CDR3 DNA: TGTGCCAGCAGCGAGGGACTAGCGGGAGAGACCCAGTACTTC
CDR3 protein: CASSEGLAGETQYF
J gene: TRBJ2-5
V gene: TRBV7-3
D gene: TRBD2
clone size: .

CDR3 DNA: TGTGCCAGCAGCCAGGGTCAGGGGACTGAAGCTTTCTTT
CDR3 protein: CASSQGQGTEAFF
J gene: TRBJ1-1
V gene: TRBV3-1/TRBV3-2
D gene: .
clone size: .

CDR3 DNA: TGCGCCAGCAGCTTCGAGGGAGTCACCGGGGAGCTGTTTTTT
CDR3 protein: CASSFEGVTGELFF
J gene: TRBJ2-2
V gene: TRBV5-1
D gene: .
clone size: .

CDR3 DNA: TGTGCCAGCAGCTTATTCGGTCCCGGGGAGCTGTTTTTT
CDR3 protein: CASSLFGPGELFF
J gene: TRBJ2-2
V gene: TRBV7-9
D gene: .
clone size: .

CDR3 DNA: TGTGCCAGCTCACCAACCACAGGCTACAATGAGCAGTTCTTC
CDR3 protein: CASSPTTGYNEQFF
J gene: TRBJ2-1
V gene: TRBV18
D gene: .
clone size: .

CDR3 DNA: TGTGCCAGTACCTTACAGGGGTTGAACACTGAAGCTTTCTTT
CDR3 protein: CASTLQGLNTEAFF
J gene: TRBJ1-1
V gene: TRBV19
D gene: TRBD1
clone size: few

CDR3 DNA: TGCAGCTCCCGGGACACCCAAGAGACCCAGTACTTC
CDR3 protein: CSSRDTQETQYF
J gene: TRBJ2-5
V gene: TRBV29-1
D gene: .
clone size: .

CDR3 DNA: TGTGCCAGCAGCGGAGGGAGCGGGAGTGGGGAGACCCAGTACTTC
CDR3 protein: CASSGGSGSGETQYF
J gene: TRBJ2-5
V gene: TRBV7-8
D gene: TRBD2
clone size: .

CDR3 DNA: TGTGCCTGGACCACCCCGGAGGATACGCAGTATTTT
CDR3 protein: CAWTTPEDTQYF
J gene: TRBJ2-3
V gene: TRBV30
D gene: .
clone size: .

CDR3 DNA: TGTGCCAGCACCGGACAGGCAACTAGCAATCAGCCCCAGCATTTT
CDR3 protein: CASTGQATSNQPQHF
J gene: TRBJ1-5
V gene: TRBV2
D gene: TRBD1
clone size: few

CDR3 DNA: TGTGCCAGCAGCTTATTCGATGAGCAGTTCTTC
CDR3 protein: CASSLFDEQFF
J gene: TRBJ2-1
V gene: TRBV11-2
D gene: .
clone size: .

CDR3 DNA: TGTGCCAGTAGCGAGGACAGGGGACGCACTGAAGCTTTCTTT
CDR3 protein: CASSEDRGRTEAFF
J gene: TRBJ1-1
V gene: TRBV19
D gene: TRBD1
clone size: .

CDR3 DNA: TGCGCCAGCAGCTTAGGACTAGCCAACTACAATGAGCAGTTCTTC
CDR3 protein: CASSLGLANYNEQFF
J gene: TRBJ2-1
V gene: TRBV5-1
D gene: TRBD2
clone size: .

CDR3 DNA: TGTGCCAGCAGCTTGTCCCGGACACTCGAAGCTTTCTTT
CDR3 protein: CASSLSRTLEAFF
J gene: TRBJ1-1
V gene: TRBV7-4
D gene: .
clone size: .

CDR3 DNA: TGTGCCAGCAGGGCGGGGACAGTGGGGCAGCCCCAGCATTTT
CDR3 protein: CASRAGTVGQPQHF
J gene: TRBJ1-5
V gene: TRBV28
D gene: TRBD1
clone size: .

CDR3 DNA: TGCGCCAGCAGCCGGGGGGACAGTTATAATGAAAAACTGTTTTTT
CDR3 protein: CASSRGDSYNEKLFF
J gene: TRBJ1-4
V gene: TRBV4-1
D gene: TRBD1
clone size: .

CDR3 DNA: TGTGCCAGCAGCTTATCGACAGGGGGGAATCAGCCCCAGCATTTT
CDR3 protein: CASSLSTGGNQPQHF
J gene: TRBJ1-5
V gene: TRBV7-9
D gene: TRBD1
clone size: .

CDR3 DNA: TGCGCCAGCAGTGTTGGACAGAACACTGAAGCTTTCTTT
CDR3 protein: CASSVGQNTEAFF
J gene: TRBJ1-1
V gene: TRBV5-1
D gene: .
clone size: once

CDR3 DNA: TGTGCCAGCTATCCGGGACAGGGTTTTATGTCGACTAATGAAAAACTGTTTTTT
CDR3 protein: CASYPGQGFMSTNEKLFF
J gene: TRBJ1-4
V gene: TRBV19
D gene: TRBD1
clone size: .

CDR3 DNA: TGTGCCAGCTCACCAACAGGGTCTGGCACCGGGGAGCTGTTTTTT
CDR3 protein: CASSPTGSGTGELFF
J gene: TRBJ2-2
V gene: TRBV18
D gene: .
clone size: .

CDR3 DNA: TGTGCCAGCTCCCCGGATGGGCCCACCGGGGAGCTGTTTTTT
CDR3 protein: CASSPDGPTGELFF
J gene: TRBJ2-2
V gene: TRBV18
D gene: .
clone size: .

CDR3 DNA: TGTGCCAGCAGCTTTATGGCAGAAGAAAAACTGTTTTTT
CDR3 protein: CASSFMAEEKLFF
J gene: TRBJ1-4
V gene: TRBV11-2
D gene: .
clone size: .

CDR3 DNA: TGTGCCAGCAGCTTAGATGGTCGCAGCGGGGAGAGCACAGATACGCAGTATTTT
CDR3 protein: CASSLDGRSGESTDTQYF
J gene: TRBJ2-3
V gene: TRBV11-2
D gene: TRBD2
clone size: .

CDR3 DNA: TGTGCCTGGAGGCACGGGGGGATTAACACCGGGGAGCTGTTTTTT
CDR3 protein: CAWRHGGINTGELFF
J gene: TRBJ2-2
V gene: TRBV30
D gene: TRBD2
clone size: .

CDR3 DNA: TGTGCCAGCTCACCACCGGGGCGGACCTCTGGAAACACCATATATTTT
CDR3 protein: CASSPPGRTSGNTIYF
J gene: TRBJ1-3
V gene: TRBV18
D gene: .
clone size: once

CDR3 DNA: TGTGCCAGTAGTAGGAGACAGGGGTCTTATGGCTACACCTTC
CDR3 protein: CASSRRQGSYGYTF
J gene: TRBJ1-2
V gene: TRBV19
D gene: TRBD1
clone size: .

CDR3 DNA: TGTGCCAGCAGCCCGATCACGGGAGGTGAAGCTTTCTTT
CDR3 protein: CASSPITGGEAFF
J gene: TRBJ1-1
V gene: TRBV7-2
D gene: .
clone size: many

CDR3 DNA: TGTGCCAGCAGGCGAGGACAGGTTAATTCACCCCTCCACTTT
CDR3 protein: CASRRGQVNSPLHF
J gene: TRBJ1-6
V gene: TRBV28
D gene: TRBD1
clone size: .

CDR3 DNA: TGTGCCAGCAGCTCCGGGACAGGGGGCTTGGGCTACACCTTC
CDR3 protein: CASSSGTGGLGYTF
J gene: TRBJ1-2
V gene: TRBV7-8
D gene: TRBD1
clone size: once

CDR3 DNA: TGTGCCAGTAGTGGGGCTCGGGGGGCTCAGCCCCAGCATTTT
CDR3 protein: CASSGARGAQPQHF
J gene: TRBJ1-5
V gene: TRBV19
D gene: .
clone size: .

CDR3 DNA: TGTGCCAGCAGCTTCTGGTCGGGATGGGGAAGCACAGATACGCAGTATTTT
CDR3 protein: CASSFWSGWGSTDTQYF
J gene: TRBJ2-3
V gene: TRBV11-3
D gene: .
clone size: .

CDR3 DNA: TGTGCCAGCAGTTTTCAAGGCCAGGGGCCTAGCACAGATACGCAGTATTTT
CDR3 protein: CASSFQGQGPSTDTQYF
J gene: TRBJ2-3
V gene: TRBV28
D gene: .
clone size: .

CDR3 DNA: TGCGCCAGCTCTTATCATGGACAGGGAAAATCAGATACGCAGTATTTT
CDR3 protein: CASSYHGQGKSDTQYF
J gene: TRBJ2-3
V gene: TRBV5-1
D gene: TRBD1
clone size: .

CDR3 DNA: TGCGCCAGCAGCCAAGATAAGGCCAGGGGCTTCGATACGCAGTATTTT
CDR3 protein: CASSQDKARGFDTQYF
J gene: TRBJ2-3
V gene: TRBV4-1
D gene: .
clone size: .

CDR3 DNA: TGTGCCAGCAGCAGGGGGGGCGGGCAGTATTTT
CDR3 protein: CASSRGGGQYF
J gene: TRBJ2-3
V gene: TRBV3-1/TRBV3-2
D gene: .
clone size: .

CDR3 DNA: TGCGCCAGCAGCGCAGGAAGCCTAGCGGGAGGTGTAGTGTTGGAGTTCTTC
CDR3 protein: CASSAGSLAGGVVLEFF
J gene: TRBJ2-1
V gene: TRBV5-1
D gene: TRBD2
clone size: .

CDR3 DNA: TGCGCCAGCAGCCAAGACTATTCTAGGCAGACCCAGTACTTC
CDR3 protein: CASSQDYSRQTQYF
J gene: TRBJ2-5
V gene: TRBV4-1
D gene: .
clone size: once

CDR3 DNA: TGTGCCAGCAGCTTAGTTTCAGGGGGATCAATCTCTGGAAACACCATATATTTT
CDR3 protein: CASSLVSGGSISGNTIYF
J gene: TRBJ1-3
V gene: TRBV7-2
D gene: TRBD1
clone size: .

CDR3 DNA: TGCGCCAGCAGCTGGGGGCCGAACACCGGGGAGCTGTTTTTT
CDR3 protein: CASSWGPNTGELFF
J gene: TRBJ2-2
V gene: TRBV5-1
D gene: .
clone size: few

CDR3 DNA: TGCGCCAGCAGCCGCAGTGGGGGCAACCAAGAGACCCAGTACTTC
CDR3 protein: CASSRSGGNQETQYF
J gene: TRBJ2-5
V gene: TRBV5-1
D gene: .
clone size: .

CDR3 DNA: TGTGCCAGCAGCTTTCCGGGACTAGCGGGGGCCGGGGATACGCAGTATTTT
CDR3 protein: CASSFPGLAGAGDTQYF
J gene: TRBJ2-3
V gene: TRBV7-3
D gene: TRBD2
clone size: .

CDR3 DNA: TGTGCCAGCAGTGGGGCTAGCGGTAATACGCAGTATTTT
CDR3 protein: CASSGASGNTQYF
J gene: TRBJ2-3
V gene: TRBV2
D gene: TRBD2
clone size: .

CDR3 DNA: TGTGCCAGCACCCAAGGGCGGGGATACTATGGCTACACCTTC
CDR3 protein: CASTQGRGYYGYTF
J gene: TRBJ1-2
V gene: TRBV6-5
D gene: .
clone size: .

CDR3 DNA: TGTGCCAGCAGTTTGGGGGGTTCAGAGACCCAGTACTTC
CDR3 protein: CASSLGGSETQYF
J gene: TRBJ2-5
V gene: TRBV12-3/TRBV12-4
D gene: .
clone size: once

CDR3 DNA: TGTGCCAGCAGTTCGCGACAGGGGCGGGAGGAGACCCAGTACTTC
CDR3 protein: CASSSRQGREETQYF
J gene: TRBJ2-5
V gene: TRBV27
D gene: .
clone size: .

CDR3 DNA: TGCGCCAGCAGCTCAGGGGGAAATCAGCCCCAGCATTTT
CDR3 protein: CASSSGGNQPQHF
J gene: TRBJ1-5
V gene: TRBV5-1
D gene: TRBD1
clone size: .